This T cell receptor (beta chain) was recorded in a study of blood T cell repertoires in COVID-19. Here immunoSEQ multiplex PCR was the method, and the copy in TCRdb shows in-frame clones only, minus some. The sample shows roughly 150,000 clones, roughly 80% of them seen only once. Germline V gene sequence: CDR1 SGHRS, CDR2 YFSETQ. This CDR3 contains 13 residues. With V trimmed by 5 bases and J by 8 bases, 7 bases remained unmatched. This rearrangement joins TRBV5-1 to TRBJ1-2; 9 bases fit TRBD1. What was sequenced was peripheral blood. The receptor was isolated from a man aged 60 to 69 with acute or convalescent COVID-19. In DNA, the CDR3 is TGCGCCAGCAGGGCCGGGACAGGGAACGGCTACACCTTC. Translated: CASRAGTGNGYTF. Full variable domain (missing parts from reference TRBV5-1 and TRBJ1-2): KAGVTQTPRYLIKTRGQQVTLSCSPISGHRSVSWYQQTPGQGLQFLFEYFSETQRNKGNFPGRFSGRQFSNSRSEMNVSTLELGDSALYLCASRAGTGNGYTFGSGTRLTVV.